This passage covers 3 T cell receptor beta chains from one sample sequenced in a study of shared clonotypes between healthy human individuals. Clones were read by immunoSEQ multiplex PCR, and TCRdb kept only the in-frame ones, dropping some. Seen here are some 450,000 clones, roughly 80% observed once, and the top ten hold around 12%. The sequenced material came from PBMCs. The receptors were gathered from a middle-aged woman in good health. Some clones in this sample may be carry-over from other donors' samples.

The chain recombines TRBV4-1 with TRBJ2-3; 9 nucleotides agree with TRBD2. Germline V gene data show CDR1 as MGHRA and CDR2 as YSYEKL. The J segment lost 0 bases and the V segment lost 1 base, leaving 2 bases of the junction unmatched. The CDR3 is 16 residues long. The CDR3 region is CASSQGLAGSTDTQYF. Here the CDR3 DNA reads TGCGCCAGCAGCCAAGGTCTAGCGGGGAGCACAGATACGCAGTATTTT.

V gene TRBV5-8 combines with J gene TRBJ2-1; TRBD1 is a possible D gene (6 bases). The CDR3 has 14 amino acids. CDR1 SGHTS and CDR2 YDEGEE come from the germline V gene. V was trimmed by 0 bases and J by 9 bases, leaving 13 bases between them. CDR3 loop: CASSLGLRGGEQFF. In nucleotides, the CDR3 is TGTGCCAGCAGCTTGGGCCTCAGGGGTGGTGAGCAGTTCTTC.

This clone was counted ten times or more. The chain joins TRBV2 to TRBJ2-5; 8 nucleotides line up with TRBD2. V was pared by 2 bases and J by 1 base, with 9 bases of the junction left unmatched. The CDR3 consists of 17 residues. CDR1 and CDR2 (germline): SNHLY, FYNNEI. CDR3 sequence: CASSEWGPAGAQETQYF. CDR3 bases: TGTGCCAGCAGTGAATGGGGGCCAGCGGGAGCCCAAGAGACCCAGTACTTC.